The 29 T cell receptor beta chains below all came from one sample that was sequenced in a study of T cells after yellow fever vaccination. From the 5' RACE reads, TCRdb called clonotypes with MiXCR, one entry per CDR3 protein. The sample has roughly 250,000 distinct CDR3 sequences, under 15% seen once. The source was CD4+ T cells sorted from PBMCs, collected 45 days after the yellow fever booster vaccination. These receptors originate from a young man who received the YFV17D yellow fever vaccine.

This clonotype was detected only a few times. The chain couples TRBV6-5 to TRBJ2-3; TRBD1 aligns across 9 bases. The CDR3 is made up of 15 amino acids. The V and J ends lost 4 bases and 2 bases, in that order; junction bases with no gene match: 4. Germline V gene data show CDR1 as MNHEY and CDR2 as SVGAGI. The CDR3 DNA reads as TGTGCCAGCAGTTCCGGGACAGGGATCACAGATACGCAGTATTTT. Translated, it gives CASSSGTGITDTQYF.

The gene calls are TRBV5-4 and TRBJ2-1; 8 bases align to TRBD2. The germline V gene encodes CDR1 SGHNT and CDR2 YYREEE (reference sequence). The V gene end was trimmed by 1 base and the J gene end by 5 bases; junction bases not matched to a gene: 2. This CDR3 has 14 amino acids. The CDR3 sequence is CASSLREGDNEQFF. The CDR3 DNA follows: TGTGCCAGCAGCTTGCGGGAGGGGGACAATGAGCAGTTCTTC.

This clonotype turned up a few times. This chain connects TRBV11-2 to TRBJ2-5; D is unclear. CDR3 length equals 13 residues. The germline V gene has CDR1 SGHAT and CDR2 FQNNGV. V dropped 1 base and J dropped 7 bases, with 10 bases sitting between them. The CDR3 coding sequence is TGTGCCAGCAGCTTAGGGGCCCTCGTGACCCAGTACTTC. Encoded protein: CASSLGALVTQYF.

This clonotype was found a few times. The chain has TRBV28 and TRBJ2-3; 7 nucleotides agree with TRBD2. V dropped 5 bases and J dropped 4; count of bases not matched to a gene: 6. CDR3 size: 14 residues. The germline V gene encodes CDR1 MDHEN and CDR2 SYDVKM. CDR3 amino acids: CASSPAGRADTQYF. CDR3 DNA: TGTGCCAGCAGTCCAGCGGGAAGGGCAGATACGCAGTATTTT.

Regarding this clonotype: At one end the junction does not follow the germline gene, possibly because of a read error. The gene calls are TRBV18 and TRBJ2-7; D not certain. Germline assignment: CDR1 KGHSH and CDR2 LQKENI. The CDR3 sequence is 13 residues long. The CDR3 nucleotides are TGTGCCAGCACACCACCTAGGAGCTACGAGCAGTACTTC. As protein: CASTPPRSYEQYF.

A single count supports this clonotype. Sequence at one end of the junction differs from germline and may be a read error. This sequence joins TRBV11-2 and TRBJ2-5; unclear D gene. CDR3 length equals 13 residues. CDR1 SGHAT and CDR2 FQNNGV come from the germline V gene. The CDR3 DNA reads as TGTGCCAGCAGCTTAGAAAGGGTTGAGACCCAGCACTTC. Its protein is CASSLERVETQHF.

In this sample, this clonotype turned up many times. V and J are TRBV9 and TRBJ2-3, with TRBD1 matching over 8 bases. The CDR3 runs 13 residues. Trimming cost V 3 bases and J 4 bases; bases outside gene matches: 1. In germline, CDR1 is SGDLS, CDR2 YYNGEE. The chain's CDR3 is CASSAGGADTQYF. CDR3 DNA: TGTGCCAGCAGCGCAGGGGGCGCAGATACGCAGTATTTT. The full variable domain, rest sourced from reference TRBV9 and TRBJ2-3, is DSGVTQTPKHLITATGQRVTLRCSPRSGDLSVYWYQQSLDQGLQFLIQYYNGEERAKGNILERFSAQQFPDLHSELNLSSLELGDSALYFCASSAGGADTQYFGPGTRLTVL.

This clonotype was counted at least ten times. This sequence joins TRBV29-1 and TRBJ2-3, with 10 bases that match TRBD2. The V gene's germline CDR1 is SQVTM and CDR2 ANQGSEA. With 2 bases clipped from V and 1 base from J, the junction kept 6 bases outside the gene matches. The CDR3 extends over 16 amino acids. The CDR3 spells CSVEHSGTSGTDTQYF. The DNA for the CDR3 is TGCAGCGTTGAACATTCCGGGACTAGCGGCACAGATACGCAGTATTTT.

V usage is TRBV12-3 or TRBV12-4 and J usage is TRBJ2-7; possibly TRBD1 for D (6 bases). CDR3 length: 12 amino acids. V was clipped by 5 bases and J by 3 bases, with 8 bases between them. This CDR3 is CASSGTYYEQYF. CDR3 sequence (DNA): TGTGCCAGCAGTGGGACATACTACGAGCAGTACTTC.

This clonotype showed up just a few times. CDR3 amino acids: CSVEGTSGRVHEQFF. Written as DNA, the CDR3 is TGCAGCGTTGAAGGAACTAGCGGGAGAGTGCATGAGCAGTTCTTC. The chain is built from TRBV29-1 and TRBJ2-1; TRBD2 matches 11 bases. The CDR3 runs 15 residues. The germline V gene encodes CDR1 SQVTM and CDR2 ANQGSEA. The V and J ends lost 1 base and 8 bases, in that order; junction bases with no gene match: 7.

V usage is TRBV2 and J usage is TRBJ2-7; 9 positions agree with TRBD1. The CDR3 has 14 residues. With 6 bases clipped from V and 5 bases from J, the junction kept 8 bases outside the gene matches. Germline CDR1 and CDR2: SNHLY and FYNNEI. In DNA, the CDR3 is TGTGCCAGCAGGGGGACAGGGCCCCTCCACGAGCAGTACTTC. Its protein is CASRGTGPLHEQYF.

This clonotype has just a few counts. The V and J genes are TRBV10-2 and TRBJ1-2, with a possible D match to TRBD1 (6 bases). Germline V gene data show CDR1 as WSHSY and CDR2 as SAAADI. V gave up 5 bases and J gave up 6 bases, with 13 bases separating them. The CDR3 consists of 13 residues. The CDR3 DNA follows: TGCGCCAGCAGTCCCGACAGGCTGGATGGCTACACCTTC. The encoded protein is CASSPDRLDGYTF.

This clonotype was recorded a few times. The CDR3 region is CASSKFLRDSSYEQYF. CDR3 nucleotides: TGTGCCAGCAGCAAATTCCTCCGGGACAGCTCCTACGAGCAGTACTTC. The V gene is TRBV5-5, the J gene TRBJ2-7; 7 bases agree with TRBD1. CDR1 and CDR2 from the germline V gene are SGHKS and YYEKEE (reference sequence). Trimming cost V 4 bases and J 0 bases; bases outside gene matches: 10. This CDR3 is built from 16 residues. The full variable domain, rest sourced from reference TRBV5-5 and TRBJ2-7, is DAGVTQSPTHLIKTRGQQVTLRCSPISGHKSVSWYQQVLGQGPQFIFQYYEKEERGRGNFPDRFSARQFPNYSSELNVNALLLGDSALYLCASSKFLRDSSYEQYFGPGTRLTVT.

This clonotype was observed at least ten times. The chain uses TRBV20-1 and TRBJ2-2; a possible D gene is TRBD1 (5 bases). The CDR3 has 16 amino acids. Deletions cut 6 bases from V and 0 bases from J, with 17 bases between. Germline V gene lookup returns CDR1 DFQATT and CDR2 SNEGSKA (reference sequence). The CDR3 DNA follows: TGCAGTGCCCACGGAAGGGGCGGTGCGAACACCGGGGAGCTGTTTTTT. This gives the protein CSAHGRGGANTGELFF.

This chain uses TRBV12-3 or TRBV12-4 with TRBJ1-2; the D is unclear. The length of the CDR3 is 13 residues. Trimming cost V 5 bases and J 4 bases, with 11 bases left between them. The CDR3 sequence: CASSEPPIYGYTF. DNA for the CDR3: TGTGCCAGCAGTGAGCCACCAATCTATGGCTACACCTTC.

This chain connects TRBV7-2 to TRBJ2-7; D gene uncertain. The germline gives CDR1 SGHTA, CDR2 FQGNSA. Trimming took 1 base from V and 10 from J, leaving 17 bases between them. This CDR3 has 14 amino acids. In DNA form, the CDR3 reads TGTGCCAGCAGCTTAGAGATGACCCCTATGTTACAGTACTTC. Protein: CASSLEMTPMLQYF.

This clonotype occurred a few times. The rearrangement links TRBV6-1 to TRBJ2-7; either TRBD1 or TRBD2 may supply D (5 bases each). CDR3 length: 13 residues. The germline V gene has CDR1 MNHNS and CDR2 SASEGT. Trimming removed 5 bases from V and 7 bases from J, with 15 bases in between. The CDR3, as DNA: TGTGCCAGCAGTCCCGGGACCCTAAGAGAGCAGTACTTC. It encodes CASSPGTLREQYF.

This clonotype has a handful of counts. J is TRBJ2-5 and V is TRBV6-5; 8 nucleotides align to TRBD2. Trimming cost V 2 bases and J 6 bases; bases outside gene matches: 8. The CDR3 loop spans 15 amino acids. Germline CDR1 is MNHEY and CDR2 is SVGAGI. CDR3 coding DNA: TGTGCCAGCAGTTACGACGGGAGGGCCGGAAAGACCCAGTACTTC. It is translated as CASSYDGRAGKTQYF.

There are a few counts of this clonotype. The chain joins TRBV5-1 to TRBJ2-3, with 11 bases aligning to TRBD2. The CDR3 extends over 16 amino acids. The V gene's germline CDR1 is SGHRS and CDR2 YFSETQ. V gave up 5 bases and J gave up 2 bases; unmatched junction bases: 7. CDR3 nucleotide sequence: TGCGCCAGCAGTACCGGACTAGCGGGTTTCACAGATACGCAGTATTTT. This gives the protein CASSTGLAGFTDTQYF.

This clonotype was observed at least ten times. V and J are TRBV5-6 and TRBJ1-5, with D unresolved. Trimming took off 0 bases at V and 3 bases at J, with 10 bases between the two ends. Germline V gene sequence: CDR1 SGHDT, CDR2 YYEEEE. This CDR3 is built from 15 residues. The CDR3 sequence: CASSLGPRPNQPQHF. CDR3 nucleotide sequence: TGTGCCAGCAGCTTGGGTCCCAGGCCCAATCAGCCCCAGCATTTT.

This clonotype was observed a handful of times. The chain couples TRBV12-3 or TRBV12-4 to TRBJ2-3; TRBD2 matches 13 bases. This CDR3 is 17 amino acids long. Trimming took 3 bases from V and 6 from J; bases not matched to a gene: 9. CDR3 region: CASSLGLLAGGPDTQYF. CDR3 sequence (DNA): TGTGCCAGCAGTTTGGGGTTACTAGCGGGAGGGCCTGATACGCAGTATTTT.

This rearrangement joins TRBV2 to TRBJ1-4; D is unresolved. The CDR3 has 12 residues. Trimming cost V 2 bases and J 10 bases, with 8 bases left between them. Germline V lookup: CDR1 SNHLY, CDR2 FYNNEI. CDR3 nucleotide sequence: TGTGCCAGCAGTGAAATGGTCAGAAAACTGTTTTTT. It encodes CASSEMVRKLFF. Full variable domain (rest looked up from reference TRBV2 and TRBJ1-4): EPEVTQTPSHQVTQMGQEVILRCVPISNHLYFYWYRQILGQKVEFLVSFYNNEISEKSEIFDDQFSVERPDGSNFTLKIRSTKLEDSAMYFCASSEMVRKLFFGSGTQLSVL.

The rearrangement uses TRBV10-3 and TRBJ2-7; D gene unclear. The V and J ends lost 2 bases and 3 bases respectively, with 11 bases between them. Germline V gene sequence: CDR1 ENHRY, CDR2 SYGVKD. The CDR3 covers 14 residues. CDR3 residues: CAISEAAANYEQYF. In DNA form, the CDR3 reads TGTGCCATCAGTGAGGCGGCAGCCAACTACGAGCAGTACTTC.

There are a few counts of this clonotype. The chain is built from TRBV6-2 or TRBV6-3 and TRBJ1-1; D not certain. The CDR3 sequence is 13 residues long. Trimming took 8 bases from V and 0 from J, leaving 10 bases between them. Germline CDR1 and CDR2: MNHEY and SVGEGT. CDR3 residues: CASGVEVNTEAFF. CDR3 DNA sequence: TGTGCCAGCGGGGTAGAGGTGAACACTGAAGCTTTCTTT.

The V gene is TRBV19, the J gene TRBJ2-1; 8 positions match TRBD2. With V trimmed by 3 bases and J by 14 bases, 15 bases remained unmatched. Germline V CDR1 and CDR2: LNHDA, SQIVND (reference sequence). The CDR3 totals 15 residues. CDR3 region: CASSIGLADLLGKFF. The CDR3 region has the DNA TGTGCCAGTAGTATTGGACTAGCTGATCTACTGGGGAAGTTCTTC.

The CDR3 loop reads CASSQDARRNEQYF. The CDR3 DNA reads TGCGCCAGCAGCCAAGATGCCAGACGGAACGAGCAGTACTTC. The chain is built from TRBV4-3 and TRBJ2-7; no reliable D call. This CDR3 contains 14 residues. Trimming cost V 0 bases and J 5 bases, with 11 bases left between them. In germline, CDR1 is LGHNA, CDR2 YSLEER.

The V gene is TRBV5-4, the J gene TRBJ2-1, with 13 bases aligning to TRBD2. V shed 3 bases, J shed 8 bases, and the junction held 5 bases outside the gene matches. This CDR3 has 15 residues. CDR1 and CDR2 (germline): SGHNT, YYREEE (reference sequence). The CDR3 loop is CASSCGTSGIYEQFF. CDR3 nucleotides: TGTGCCAGCAGCTGCGGGACTAGCGGGATCTATGAGCAGTTCTTC.

The chain combines TRBV20-1 with TRBJ2-7; 8 bases agree with TRBD2. Germline CDR1 and CDR2: DFQATT and SNEGSKA (reference sequence). With V trimmed by 6 bases and J by 4 bases, 11 bases remained unmatched. The CDR3 is 14 residues long. CDR3 bases: TGCAGTGCCACCCCGGGAGGGGGGACTTACGAGCAGTACTTC. Its protein product is CSATPGGGTYEQYF.

To note about this clonotype: Because the CDR3 is missing its conserved closing phenylalanine or tryptophan, this is likely a read error. The rearrangement uses TRBV7-2 and TRBJ2-7; D is ambiguous. Germline values: CDR1 SGHTA, CDR2 FQGNSA. Trimming took 3 bases from V and 4 from J, leaving 10 bases between them. CDR3 length: 13 residues. Here the CDR3 DNA reads TGTGCCAGCAGCTTCCGGAACGAATACGAGCAGTACTTG. It codes for CASSFRNEYEQYL.